This TCR beta chain appears in the sequencing data of a study of control samples from healthy donors and cancer patients. This CDR3 has 17 residues. J was trimmed by 4 bases and V by 3 bases; bases with no gene match: 12. CDR1 MDHEN and CDR2 SYDVKM come from the germline V gene. Sequencing used immunoSEQ multiplex PCR; TCRdb keeps in-frame clones, though not all of them. The sample consists of 150,000 or so clones, 93% of them appearing once. The clonotype comes from a man between 18 and 29 years old in good health. The gene calls are TRBV28 and TRBJ1-2; 9 bases align to TRBD1. Sequenced sample: blood. The CDR3 protein is CASSFSDRGGPSYGYTF. CDR3 bases: TGTGCCAGCAGTTTTTCGGACAGGGGAGGCCCTAGCTATGGCTACACCTTC.